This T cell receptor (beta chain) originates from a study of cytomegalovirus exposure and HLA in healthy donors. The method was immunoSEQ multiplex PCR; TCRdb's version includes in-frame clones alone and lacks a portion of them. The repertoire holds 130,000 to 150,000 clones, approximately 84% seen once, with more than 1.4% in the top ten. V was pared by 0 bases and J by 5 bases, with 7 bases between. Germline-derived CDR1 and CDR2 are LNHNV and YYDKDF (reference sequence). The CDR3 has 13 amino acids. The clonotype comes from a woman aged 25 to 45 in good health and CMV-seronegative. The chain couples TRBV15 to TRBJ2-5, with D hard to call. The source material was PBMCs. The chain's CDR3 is CATSRDDTETQYF. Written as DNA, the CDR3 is TGTGCCACCAGCAGAGATGACACCGAGACCCAGTACTTC.